This passage covers 6 T cell receptor beta chains from one sample sequenced in a study of response to subunit inactivated influenza vaccine. TCRdb re-called the RT-PCR reads through MiXCR, storing one row per CDR3 protein. The sample carries 550,000 to 800,000 distinct CDR3 sequences, approximately 14% recorded once. Here the sequenced sample was PBMCs from blood, taken about 11 days after vaccination. Source of these receptors: a man over 45 who received an inactivated influenza vaccine.

This clonotype was found a few times. The J gene is TRBJ2-5, the V gene TRBV12-3 or TRBV12-4; D is unresolved. The CDR3 is 11 residues long. Trimming removed 7 bases at V and 0 bases at J, with 3 bases between. This CDR3 reads CASTNQETQYF. The DNA of the CDR3 is TGTGCCAGCACCAACCAAGAGACCCAGTACTTC.

At least ten counts were recorded for this clonotype. The gene calls are TRBV7-2 and TRBJ2-1; tentatively, D is TRBD1 or TRBD2 (5 bases each). The CDR3 is 14 residues long. Per germline, CDR1 SGHTA and CDR2 FQGNSA. V shed 8 bases and J shed 2 bases, with 13 bases lying between them. The CDR3 DNA follows: TGTGCCAGCGGCCGGGGCGGAGCCTACAATGAGCAGTTCTTC. It encodes CASGRGGAYNEQFF.

This clonotype was seen a few times. V gene TRBV7-2 combines with J gene TRBJ2-2; 7 bases align to TRBD2. Germline V lookup: CDR1 SGHTA, CDR2 FQGNSA. CDR3 length equals 16 residues. V shed 5 bases, J shed 6 bases, and the junction held 12 bases outside the gene matches. CDR3 region: CASSRSGAGDPGELFF. The CDR3 DNA is TGTGCCAGCAGCCGTTCCGGGGCGGGAGATCCCGGGGAGCTGTTTTTT.

This rearrangement joins TRBV7-2 to TRBJ2-5; 7 bases are a match to TRBD2. After removal of 6 bases from V and 7 bases from J, the junction contained 14 bases not matched to a gene. The CDR3 has 15 residues. Germline V gene lookup returns CDR1 SGHTA and CDR2 FQGNSA. The CDR3 coding sequence is TGTGCCAGCAGTTCAGCCCCGGGGGGACGGCGGACCCAGTACTTC. It specifies CASSSAPGGRRTQYF.

This clonotype has more than one count but fewer than ten. V is TRBV20-1 and J is TRBJ2-1; the D gene is possibly TRBD1 (6 bases). CDR1 is DFQATT, CDR2 SNEGSKA, per germline (reference sequence). This CDR3 is 16 amino acids long. The V and J ends lost 0 bases and 3 bases respectively, with 15 bases between them. CDR3 region: CSARDARGQIYNEQFF. CDR3 coding DNA: TGCAGTGCTAGAGATGCCAGAGGACAGATCTACAATGAGCAGTTCTTC.

This clonotype showed up just a few times. The gene calls are TRBV12-3 or TRBV12-4 and TRBJ2-2; TRBD2 is a possible D gene (6 bases). This CDR3 region has 15 residues. Trimming left V 7 bases short and J 2 bases short, with 14 bases between. This CDR3 is CASNIRGYNTGELFF. CDR3 nucleotides: TGTGCCAGCAACATACGGGGGTATAACACCGGGGAGCTGTTTTTT.